Listed here are 21 T cell receptor beta chains from one sample, sequenced in a study of shared T cell receptors in the human thymus. The repertoire was sequenced with immunoSEQ multiplex PCR; TCRdb's copy has only in-frame clones and lacks some. In the table there are more than 300,000 clones, just under 95% of which are singletons. Specimen: thymocytes. These TCRs come from a human donor.

In DNA, the CDR3 is TGTGCCAGCAGCTTAGACGGGGACTTGGGGGTCGCTAATGAGCAGTTCTTC. It translates to CASSLDGDLGVANEQFF. The V call is TRBV11-1, the J call TRBJ2-1; maybe TRBD2 (6 bases). Germline values: CDR1 SGHAT, CDR2 FQDESV (reference sequence). The CDR3 is made up of 17 amino acids. Deletions cut 1 base from V and 7 bases from J, with 20 bases between.

The V gene is TRBV19, the J gene TRBJ1-4; possibly TRBD1 for D (5 bases). Deletions cut 5 bases from V and 8 bases from J, with 18 bases between. Germline CDR1 reads LNHDA; CDR2 reads SQIVND (reference sequence). The CDR3 spans 15 residues. The CDR3: CASSPPSGSREKLFF. The CDR3 DNA reads TGTGCCAGTAGTCCCCCCTCAGGGTCGAGGGAAAAACTGTTTTTT.

The genes are TRBV27 and TRBJ1-3; weak D call: TRBD1 (5 bases). This CDR3 is built from 13 residues. The V and J ends lost 4 bases and 4 bases respectively, with 8 bases between them. Germline V gene sequence: CDR1 MNHEY, CDR2 SMNVEV (reference sequence). The CDR3 nucleotides are TGTGCCAGCAGTTCGCACAGGGGAAACACCATATATTTT. Protein sequence: CASSSHRGNTIYF.

This chain connects TRBV21-1 to TRBJ2-3; TRBD1, the table's D call, lacks a check against the DNA. TRBV21-1 is given as a pseudogene. The CDR3 is 21 amino acids. The CDR3 coding sequence is TGTGCCAGCAGCAAAAAAGGGAAGCCGGGACAGGTTAGTTCTAGCACAGATACGCAGTATTTT. Translated, it gives CASSKKGKPGQVSSSTDTQYF.

The chain combines TRBV4-1 with TRBJ2-5; TRBD2 is a possible D gene (5 bases). Germline V gene sequence: CDR1 MGHRA, CDR2 YSYEKL. V gave up 1 base and J gave up 7 bases, with 19 bases separating them. CDR3 size: 16 residues. Written as DNA, the CDR3 is TGCGCCAGCAGCCAAGGCCCCCCTAGCCGATTCGGGACCCAGTACTTC. Translated: CASSQGPPSRFGTQYF.

The chain joins TRBV18 to TRBJ2-7, with D tentatively TRBD1 (6 bases). The V gene's germline CDR1 is KGHSH and CDR2 LQKENI. This CDR3 has 16 residues. The V and J ends lost 6 bases and 0 bases respectively, with 18 bases between them. CDR3 in amino acids: CASSLVKVRGSYEQYF. The CDR3 DNA sequence: TGTGCCAGCTCCCTGGTGAAGGTCAGGGGCTCCTACGAGCAGTACTTC.

This clone is a singleton in its sample. The chain couples TRBV30 to TRBJ1-5; TRBD1 might be the D (6 bases). V gave up 0 bases and J gave up 7 bases, with 13 bases separating them. Germline-derived CDR1 and CDR2 are GTSNPN and SVGIG (reference sequence). This CDR3 has 14 residues. CDR3 loop: CAWSVWGGLQPQHF. The CDR3 DNA follows: TGTGCCTGGAGTGTTTGGGGGGGCTTACAGCCCCAGCATTTT.

Worth noting for this clone: Germline is not matched at one junction end, which may reflect a read error. The V gene is TRBV12-5, the J gene TRBJ2-1; 9 nucleotides align to TRBD2. The CDR3 is 17 residues long. Germline CDR1 reads LGHNT; CDR2 reads FRNRAP. The CDR3 loop is CASGLGVRAGGKQEQFF. The CDR3, as DNA: TGTGCTAGCGGTTTGGGGGTTCGAGCGGGAGGAAAGCAGGAGCAGTTCTTC.

V is TRBV7-8 and J is TRBJ1-5, with 7 bases lining up with TRBD1. In germline, CDR1 is SGHVS, CDR2 FQNEAQ. The CDR3 has 20 amino acids. V shed 0 bases and J 0 bases; nucleotides not matched to a gene: 14. CDR3 nucleotides: TGTGCCAGCAGCTTAGCGAAAAAGGGAGGGGGCCTCTATAGCAATCAGCCCCAGCATTTT. It is translated as CASSLAKKGGGLYSNQPQHF.

The genes are TRBV6-1 and TRBJ1-5, with no clear D. V lost 0 bases and J 3 bases, leaving 9 bases between the germline ends. Germline V CDR1 and CDR2: MNHNS, SASEGT. This CDR3 contains 15 residues. CDR3 protein: CASSEARANNQPQHF. CDR3 bases: TGTGCCAGCAGTGAAGCTAGGGCGAACAATCAGCCCCAGCATTTT.

This chain uses TRBV5-5 with TRBJ2-7; no clear D gene. The CDR3 runs to 14 residues. The V end was cut by 4 bases, the J end by 7 bases, with 18 bases between. Germline CDR1 SGHKS, CDR2 YYEKEE (reference sequence). In nucleotides, the CDR3 is TGTGCCAGCAGCATTCTAAGAGCAGCCCCGGAGCAGTACTTC. It specifies CASSILRAAPEQYF.

Written as DNA, the CDR3 is TGTGCTAGTGGTTCAATAGCGGGAGGTTTCCTTAGTGAGCAGTTCTTC. Protein product: CASGSIAGGFLSEQFF. J is TRBJ2-1 and V is TRBV12-5, with 10 bases identical to TRBD2. Germline-derived CDR1 and CDR2 are LGHNT and FRNRAP. V was pared by 4 bases and J by 9 bases, with 12 bases of the junction left unmatched. The CDR3 runs to 16 residues.

The rearrangement joins TRBV7-3 to TRBJ2-1; 12 nucleotides align to TRBD2. Germline lookup yields CDR1 SGHTA and CDR2 FQGTGA. After removal of 2 bases from V and 6 bases from J, the junction contained 8 bases not matched to a gene. The CDR3 is made up of 17 amino acids. CDR3 sequence: CASSLWVLAGGRNEQFF. CDR3 bases: TGTGCCAGCAGCTTATGGGTGCTAGCGGGAGGGCGCAATGAGCAGTTCTTC.

As DNA, the CDR3 is TGTGCCAGCAGTCCCAGGGGACTAGCGGGAAATGAGCAGTTCTTC. The encoded protein is CASSPRGLAGNEQFF. The chain is built from TRBV27 and TRBJ2-1; 13 nucleotides line up with TRBD2. J was trimmed by 7 bases and V by 5 bases; bases with no gene match: 5. The CDR3 extends over 15 amino acids. Germline assignment: CDR1 MNHEY and CDR2 SMNVEV (reference sequence).

This sequence joins TRBV27 and TRBJ2-3; the match to TRBD1 covers 9 bases. The CDR3 extends over 18 amino acids. V trimming: 6 bases; J trimming: 5 bases; junction bases outside the gene matches: 18. Per germline, CDR1 MNHEY and CDR2 SMNVEV (reference sequence). CDR3 sequence reads: CASRGTGNSGDDGDTQYF. The DNA of the CDR3 is TGTGCCAGCAGGGGGACAGGGAATAGCGGCGACGACGGAGATACGCAGTATTTT.

The chain couples TRBV5-6 to TRBJ2-1, with 10 nucleotides matching TRBD2. The trim removed 0 bases at V and 8 bases at J, leaving 11 bases unmatched. The germline V gene has CDR1 SGHDT and CDR2 YYEEEE. The CDR3 is made up of 17 amino acids. This chain's CDR3 is CASSLEWLAGVRDEQFF. CDR3 DNA: TGTGCCAGCAGCTTGGAGTGGCTAGCGGGAGTGAGGGATGAGCAGTTCTTC.

The CDR3: CASRVTSLVVTKNIQYF. The CDR3 bases are TGTGCCAGTAGGGTGACTAGCTTGGTAGTCACCAAAAACATTCAGTACTTC. The chain uses TRBV19 and TRBJ2-4; 7 nucleotides agree with TRBD2. The germline V gene encodes CDR1 LNHDA and CDR2 SQIVND (reference sequence). Losses at the gene ends were 6 bases for V and 2 bases for J; bases not matched to a gene: 13. The CDR3 runs 17 residues.

This clone was detected once. The chain has TRBV7-3 and TRBJ1-1; 9 bases fit TRBD1. Germline V gene data show CDR1 as SGHTA and CDR2 as FQGTGA. The CDR3 is 14 amino acids. V gave up 5 bases and J gave up 2 bases; unmatched junction bases: 3. CDR3 amino acids: CASSQTGGNTEAFF. In nucleotides, the CDR3 is TGTGCCAGCAGCCAGACAGGGGGAAACACTGAAGCTTTCTTT. Full variable domain (rest looked up from reference TRBV7-3 and TRBJ1-1): GAGVSQTPSNKVTEKGKYVELRCDPISGHTALYWYRQSLGQGPEFLIYFQGTGAADDSGLPNDRFFAVRPEGSVSTLKIQRTERGDSAVYLCASSQTGGNTEAFFGQGTRLTVV.

This sequence joins TRBV11-1 and TRBJ2-1; 10 bases fit TRBD2. Germline CDR1 and CDR2: SGHAT and FQDESV (reference sequence). J gave up 3 bases and V 4 bases, and 9 bases lay outside the gene matches. This CDR3 comprises 17 residues. The DNA of the CDR3 is TGTGCCAGCAGCTACTCCCCCCGGACTAGCGGCTACAATGAGCAGTTCTTC. Residues: CASSYSPRTSGYNEQFF.

This chain joins TRBV7-9 and TRBJ2-7, with a tentative D call TRBD2 (6 bases). The CDR3 runs 14 residues. Germline V gene sequence: CDR1 SEHNR, CDR2 FQNEAQ (reference sequence). V was clipped by 3 bases and J by 4 bases, with 13 bases between them. The CDR3 region is CASSLVGGTYEQYF. The CDR3 bases are TGTGCCAGCAGCTTGGTAGGCGGGACTTACGAGCAGTACTTC.

This clone was observed a single time. The chain employs TRBV4-3 and TRBJ2-1, with no clear D. The CDR3 is made up of 15 amino acids. CDR1 LGHNA and CDR2 YSLEER come from the germline V gene. Between the trimmed V and J ends, which lost 1 base and 9 bases, there was a span of 16 bases. The CDR3 here is CASSQARPRGGEQFF. The CDR3 nucleotides are TGCGCCAGCAGCCAAGCCCGCCCTAGAGGCGGTGAGCAGTTCTTC.